The 22 T cell receptor beta chains below all came from one sample that was sequenced in a study of metastatic and nonmetastatic thyroid tumors. Patients were all untreated before their thyroid surgery. TCRdb called clones again from the PCR reads with MiXCR. The sample lists about 4,000 clones; around 21% were seen once. The sample comprised tumor tissue. The receptors originated from a female donor with papillary thyroid cancer or a benign thyroid nodule (not recorded which). Some clones in this sample may be carry-over from other donors' samples.

By its share, this clone is medium-sized (0.01 to 0.1%). CDR3 residues: CASSQDLYEQYF. The DNA of the CDR3 is TGTGCCAGCAGCCAAGATCTCTACGAGCAGTACTTC. The chain carries TRBV3-1 and TRBJ2-7, with D unresolved. Germline V gives CDR1 LGHDT, CDR2 YNNKEL (reference sequence). V shed 0 bases and J shed 3 bases, with 3 bases lying between them. This CDR3 has 12 residues.

The rearrangement uses TRBV7-8 and TRBJ1-2; the D is unclear. CDR1 is SGHVS and CDR2 is FQNEAQ in the germline V gene. The V and J ends lost 0 bases and 2 bases respectively, with 16 bases between them. The CDR3 sequence is 17 residues long. The CDR3 DNA reads as TGTGCCAGCAGCTTAGCGACGTCCCAGGCCGGGAACTATGGCTACACCTTC. Residues: CASSLATSQAGNYGYTF. Based on the CDR3 plus reference TRBV7-8 and TRBJ1-2, the full variable domain is GAGVSQSPRYKVAKRGQDVALRCDPISGHVSLFWYQQALGQGPEFLTYFQNEAQLDKSGLPSDRFFAERPEGSVSTLKIQRTQQEDSAVYLCASSLATSQAGNYGYTFGSGTRLTVV.

The chain links TRBV5-1 to TRBJ2-5, with 8 bases fitting TRBD2. From germline, CDR1 is SGHRS and CDR2 YFSETQ. V lost 4 bases, J lost 2 bases, and 4 bases stayed unmatched. The CDR3 contains 14 residues. The CDR3 spells CASSIREGQETQYF. The CDR3 nucleotides are TGCGCCAGCAGCATCCGGGAGGGGCAAGAGACCCAGTACTTC.

The rearrangement uses TRBV5-1 and TRBJ2-4, with no clear D. Germline values: CDR1 SGHRS, CDR2 YFSETQ. CDR3 size: 13 residues. V lost 4 bases and J 9 bases, leaving 14 bases between the germline ends. The CDR3 sequence is CASSLLGESIQYF. For the CDR3, the DNA is TGCGCCAGCAGCCTACTGGGTGAAAGCATTCAGTACTTC.

The gene calls are TRBV7-9 and TRBJ1-5, with a weak D call TRBD1 (6 bases). The CDR3 has 15 residues. Germline values: CDR1 SEHNR, CDR2 FQNEAQ (reference sequence). V lost 1 base, J lost 4 bases, and 11 bases lay in between. The CDR3 protein is CASSLGVGGNQPQHF. Written as DNA, the CDR3 is TGTGCCAGCAGCTTAGGAGTAGGGGGAAATCAGCCCCAGCATTTT.

This sequence joins TRBV7-6 and TRBJ2-1; D call uncertain. This CDR3 spans 15 amino acids. Per the germline V gene, CDR1 is SGHVS and CDR2 is FNYEAQ. Trimming stripped 3 bases from V and 0 bases from J, with 9 bases between. The CDR3 DNA reads TGTGCCAGCAGCTTGGAAGCGAACTCCTACAATGAGCAGTTCTTC. This translates into CASSLEANSYNEQFF.

With respect to this clone: A junction end diverges from the germline sequence, so it may reflect a read error. The V and J genes are TRBV3-1 and TRBJ1-1; D unresolved. Germline CDR1 reads LGHDT; CDR2 reads YNNKEL (reference sequence). This CDR3 has 14 residues. This chain's CDR3 is CAGSRIGGGTEAFF. Here the CDR3 DNA reads TGTGCCGGCAGCCGAATCGGAGGCGGCACTGAAGCTTTCTTT.

As DNA, the CDR3 is TGTGCCAGCAGTTTGTCAGTACAGTACAATGAGCAGTTCTTC. As protein: CASSLSVQYNEQFF. This rearrangement joins TRBV28 to TRBJ2-1; D not resolved. Trimming removed 3 bases at V and 4 bases at J, with 10 bases between. CDR1 is MDHEN, CDR2 SYDVKM, per germline. The CDR3 is 14 residues long.

This clone is large. The V call is TRBV19, the J call TRBJ1-1; a weak D match, TRBD1 (5 bases). Germline lookup yields CDR1 LNHDA and CDR2 SQIVND (reference sequence). The CDR3 spans 15 residues. V gave up 5 bases and J gave up 5 bases, with 18 bases separating them. CDR3 loop: CASSPRDQRWTEAFF. The CDR3 bases are TGTGCCAGTAGTCCTCGGGACCAACGCTGGACTGAAGCTTTCTTT.

V is TRBV9 and J is TRBJ2-7, with 8 bases aligning to TRBD2. V was pared by 0 bases and J by 5 bases, with 10 bases of the junction left unmatched. The CDR3 runs to 16 residues. Germline V lookup: CDR1 SGDLS, CDR2 YYNGEE. The CDR3 region is CASSVGPGGPKDEQYF. The CDR3 bases are TGTGCCAGCAGCGTAGGCCCGGGAGGGCCAAAAGACGAGCAGTACTTC. Combining the CDR3 with reference TRBV9 and TRBJ2-7 gives the whole variable domain DSGVTQTPKHLITATGQRVTLRCSPRSGDLSVYWYQQSLDQGLQFLIQYYNGEERAKGNILERFSAQQFPDLHSELNLSSLELGDSALYFCASSVGPGGPKDEQYFGPGTRLTVT.

This clone has ten or more counts. The chain combines TRBV5-1 with TRBJ2-4; 7 bases line up with TRBD1. CDR1 SGHRS and CDR2 YFSETQ come from the germline V gene. V lost 1 base, J lost 5 bases, and 6 bases stayed unmatched. CDR3 length equals 15 residues. CDR3 sequence reads: CASSLTTGSENIQYF. The CDR3 region has the DNA TGCGCCAGCAGCTTGACGACAGGGAGCGAAAACATTCAGTACTTC.

In this sample, this clone turned up a few times. The rearrangement joins TRBV30 to TRBJ1-5; D gene unclear. The CDR3 length is 12 residues. The V and J ends lost 5 bases and 3 bases respectively, with 8 bases between them. In germline, CDR1 is GTSNPN, CDR2 SVGIG (reference sequence). This CDR3 is CAWGQFNQPQHF. CDR3 nucleotides: TGTGCCTGGGGCCAGTTCAATCAGCCCCAGCATTTT.

By share, this clone counts as large. Other DNA sequences in the sample encode the same CDR3. The chain employs TRBV28 and TRBJ2-3; D gene uncertain. The germline V and J ends were trimmed by 5 bases and 2 bases, with 8 bases remaining between them. CDR3 length: 13 residues. The germline V gene has CDR1 MDHEN and CDR2 SYDVKM. CDR3 amino acids: CASSPPLTDTQYF. DNA for the CDR3: TGTGCCAGCAGTCCCCCCCTCACAGATACGCAGTATTTT.

This clone came up many times. In this CDR3 the conserved last residue, phenylalanine or tryptophan, is missing, so a read error is likely. The chain recombines TRBV5-6 with TRBJ2-2, with a possible D match to TRBD2 (5 bases). CDR3 length equals 16 residues. Germline values: CDR1 SGHDT, CDR2 YYEEEE. V lost 2 bases to trimming and J lost 0 bases, with 11 bases between them. The CDR3 here is CASSFRLAPNTGELFS. CDR3 in DNA: TGTGCCAGCAGCTTCAGGCTAGCTCCGAACACCGGGGAGCTGTTTTCT.

The chain is built from TRBV12-3 or TRBV12-4 and TRBJ2-7, with TRBD2 identical over 7 bases. CDR3 size: 14 residues. V shed 5 bases, J shed 4 bases, and the junction held 8 bases outside the gene matches. CDR3 nucleotides: TGTGCCAGCAGTCCCGGACTAGTTGGGTACGAGCAGTACTTC. Its translation: CASSPGLVGYEQYF.

This chain links TRBV6-1 with TRBJ2-1, with D uncertain. The CDR3 covers 10 residues. Deletions cut 2 bases from V and 7 bases from J, with 0 bases between. Germline lookup yields CDR1 MNHNS and CDR2 SASEGT. In nucleotides, the CDR3 is TGTGCCAGCAGTGAAAATGAGCAGTTCTTC. This codes for CASSENEQFF.

This chain joins TRBV20-1 and TRBJ2-1, with 7 bases lining up with TRBD1. The CDR3 is 11 amino acids. With 6 bases clipped from V and 8 bases from J, the junction kept 4 bases outside the gene matches. Germline-derived CDR1 and CDR2 are DFQATT and SNEGSKA (reference sequence). DNA of the CDR3: TGCAGTGCGAGACAGGGCCATGAGCAGTTCTTC. Protein: CSARQGHEQFF.

The chain combines TRBV18 with TRBJ1-1; D uncertain. In germline, CDR1 is KGHSH, CDR2 LQKENI. The ends were cut back, 3 bases at V and 5 bases at J, with 16 bases in the middle. This CDR3 region has 15 residues. CDR3 in DNA: TGTGCCAGCTCACCTAAAGCCCAACGCTCTACTGAAGCTTTCTTT. Translating it yields CASSPKAQRSTEAFF.

Remarks on this clone: This same CDR3 is encoded by further DNA sequences in the sample. The rearrangement uses TRBV5-1 and TRBJ2-7; no firm D call. The germline V gene encodes CDR1 SGHRS and CDR2 YFSETQ. The CDR3 covers 13 residues. The V gene lost 1 base and the J gene lost 3 bases, with 8 bases spanning the gap. DNA for the CDR3: TGCGCCAGCAGCTTGCACCCCAGCTACGAGCAGTACTTC. Translating gives CASSLHPSYEQYF.

In the case of this clone: The CDR3 does not end in the conserved phenylalanine or tryptophan, so this is likely a read error. The DNA is left out, because the CDR3 cannot be placed on it with certainty; the CDR3 is given as TCRdb lists it. The chain combines TRBV6-5 with TRBJ2-1; the D call TRBD2 from the table was never checked on the DNA. The length of the CDR3 is 17 amino acids, counting both ends. Germline CDR1 MNHEY, CDR2 SVGAGI. The CDR3 loop reads CASSSLATSGGDNEQNI.

CDR3 sequence reads: CASSLVPTGNTNTEAFF. CDR3 nucleotides: TGTGCCAGCAGCTTAGTTCCGACAGGGAATACGAACACTGAAGCTTTCTTT. The chain couples TRBV7-3 to TRBJ1-1; 7 bases match TRBD1. There are 17 residues in the CDR3. Per the germline V gene, CDR1 is SGHTA and CDR2 is FQGTGA. The V gene end was trimmed by 2 bases and the J gene end by 1 base; junction bases not matched to a gene: 10.

This clone turned up a few times. The J gene is TRBJ2-1, the V gene TRBV6-5; 10 positions match TRBD2. With V trimmed by 7 bases and J by 3 bases, 9 bases remained unmatched. From germline, CDR1 is MNHEY and CDR2 SVGAGI. The CDR3 loop spans 16 amino acids. CDR3 DNA sequence: TGTGCCAGCATCCCCGGGACTAGCGAATTCTACAATGAGCAGTTCTTC. Protein sequence: CASIPGTSEFYNEQFF.